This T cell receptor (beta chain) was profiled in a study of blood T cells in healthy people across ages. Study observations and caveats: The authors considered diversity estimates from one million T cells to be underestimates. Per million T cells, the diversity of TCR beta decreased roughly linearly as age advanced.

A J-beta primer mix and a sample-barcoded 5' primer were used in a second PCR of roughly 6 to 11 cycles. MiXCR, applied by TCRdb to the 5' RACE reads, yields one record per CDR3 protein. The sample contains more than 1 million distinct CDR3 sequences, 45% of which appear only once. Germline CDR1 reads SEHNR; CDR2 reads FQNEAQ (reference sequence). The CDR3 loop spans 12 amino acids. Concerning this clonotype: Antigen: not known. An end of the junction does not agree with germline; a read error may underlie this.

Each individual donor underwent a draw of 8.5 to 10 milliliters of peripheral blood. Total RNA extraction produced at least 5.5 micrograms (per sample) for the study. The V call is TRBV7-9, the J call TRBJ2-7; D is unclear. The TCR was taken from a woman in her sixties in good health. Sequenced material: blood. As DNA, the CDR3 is TGTGCCAGCAGCCTTAACTCCTGCGAGCAGTACTTC. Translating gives CASSLNSCEQYF.